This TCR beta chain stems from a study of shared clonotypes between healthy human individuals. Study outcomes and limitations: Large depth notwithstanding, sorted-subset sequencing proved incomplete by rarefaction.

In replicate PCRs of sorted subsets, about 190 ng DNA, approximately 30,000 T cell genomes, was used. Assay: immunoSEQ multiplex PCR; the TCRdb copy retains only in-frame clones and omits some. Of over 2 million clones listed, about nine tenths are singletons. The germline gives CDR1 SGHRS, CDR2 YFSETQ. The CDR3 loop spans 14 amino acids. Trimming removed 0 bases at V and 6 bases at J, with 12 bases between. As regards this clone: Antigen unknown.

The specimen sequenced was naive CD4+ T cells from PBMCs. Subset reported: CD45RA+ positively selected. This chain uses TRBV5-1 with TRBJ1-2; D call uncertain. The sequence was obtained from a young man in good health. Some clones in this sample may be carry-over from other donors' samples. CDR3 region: CASSLGRQADGYTF. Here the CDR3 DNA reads TGCGCCAGCAGCTTGGGGCGGCAGGCAGATGGCTACACCTTC.